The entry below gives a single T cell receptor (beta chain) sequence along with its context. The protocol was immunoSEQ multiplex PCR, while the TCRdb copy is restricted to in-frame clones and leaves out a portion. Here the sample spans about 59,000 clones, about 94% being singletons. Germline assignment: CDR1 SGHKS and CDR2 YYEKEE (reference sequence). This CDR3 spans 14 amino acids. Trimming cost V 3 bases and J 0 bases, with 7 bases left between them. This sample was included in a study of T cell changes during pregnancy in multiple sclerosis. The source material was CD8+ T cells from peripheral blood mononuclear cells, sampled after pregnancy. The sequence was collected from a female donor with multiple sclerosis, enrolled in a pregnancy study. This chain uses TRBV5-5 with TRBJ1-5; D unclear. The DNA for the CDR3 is TGTGCCAGCAGCTCAGCGTATAGCAATCAGCCCCAGCATTTT. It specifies CASSSAYSNQPQHF.